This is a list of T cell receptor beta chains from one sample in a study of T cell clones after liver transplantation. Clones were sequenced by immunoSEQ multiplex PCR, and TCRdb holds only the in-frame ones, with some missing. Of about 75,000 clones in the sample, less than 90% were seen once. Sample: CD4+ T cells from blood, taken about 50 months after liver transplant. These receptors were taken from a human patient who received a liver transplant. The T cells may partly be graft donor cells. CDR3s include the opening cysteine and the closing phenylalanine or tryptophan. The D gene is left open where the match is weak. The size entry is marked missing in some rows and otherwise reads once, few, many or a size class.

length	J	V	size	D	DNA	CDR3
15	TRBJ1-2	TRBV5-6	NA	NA	TGTGCCAGCAGCGTCAGACAGAGGAGGGGCTATGGCTACACCTTC	CASSVRQRRGYGYTF
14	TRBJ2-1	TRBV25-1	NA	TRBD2	TGTGCCAGCAGTGACAAGCGGGGCCAGGGTGAGCAGTTCTTC	CASSDKRGQGEQFF
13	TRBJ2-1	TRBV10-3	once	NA	TGTGCCATCAGTGAGAGGCAGGGCCTCGAGCAGTTCTTC	CAISERQGLEQFF
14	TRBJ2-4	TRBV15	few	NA	TGTGCCACCAGCAGAGGGTCAGACAAAAACATTCAGTACTTC	CATSRGSDKNIQYF
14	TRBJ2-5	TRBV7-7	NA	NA	TGTGCTAGCAGCTTCGGGCAGGGGGGGGAGACCCAGTACTTC	CASSFGQGGETQYF
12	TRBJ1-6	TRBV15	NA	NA	TGTGCCACCAGCAGAGATAATTCACCCCTCCACTTT	CATSRDNSPLHF
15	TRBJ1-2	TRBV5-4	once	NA	TGTGCCAGCAGCCCGGGCTTAGAGGGCCACTATGGCTACACCTTC	CASSPGLEGHYGYTF
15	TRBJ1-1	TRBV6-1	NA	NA	TGTGCCAGCAGGGGGGAAACATCCATGAACACTGAAGCTTTCTTT	CASRGETSMNTEAFF
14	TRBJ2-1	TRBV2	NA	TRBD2	TGTGCCAGCAGAGGACTAGCGGGAGTACAGGAGCAGTTCTTC	CASRGLAGVQEQFF
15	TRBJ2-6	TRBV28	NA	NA	TGTGCCAGCAGCCAAGGCGGCTCTGGGGCCAACGTCCTGACTTTC	CASSQGGSGANVLTF
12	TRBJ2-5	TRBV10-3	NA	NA	TGTGCCATCGCCTCAGGTTGGGAGACCCAGTACTTC	CAIASGWETQYF
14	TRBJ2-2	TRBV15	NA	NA	TGTGCCACCAGCAGATCTCCCCCCACCGGGGAGCTGTTTTTT	CATSRSPPTGELFF
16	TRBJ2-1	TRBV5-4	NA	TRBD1	TGTGCCAGCAGCTTTGGGGACAGGGGCACGGTCAATGAGCAGTTCTTC	CASSFGDRGTVNEQFF
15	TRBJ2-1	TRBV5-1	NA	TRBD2	TGCGCCAGCAGGCAGGCTAGCGGGGGGCACTATGAGCAGTTCTTC	CASRQASGGHYEQFF
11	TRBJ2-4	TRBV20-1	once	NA	TGCAGTGCCCACAAGGGGGGCATTCAGTACTTC	CSAHKGGIQYF
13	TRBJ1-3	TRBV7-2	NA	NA	TGTGCCAGCAGCCCTCGGACGGGGAACACCATATATTTT	CASSPRTGNTIYF
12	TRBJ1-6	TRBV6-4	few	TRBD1	TGTGCCAGGGGACAGGGCTCCTCACCCCTCCACTTT	CARGQGSSPLHF
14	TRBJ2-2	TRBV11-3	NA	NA	TGTGCCAGCAGCTTAGATGCGGTAACCGGGGAGCTGTTTTTT	CASSLDAVTGELFF
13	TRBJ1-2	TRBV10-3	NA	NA	TGTGCCATCAGTGATGATTTTAGTCCGGGCTACACCTTC	CAISDDFSPGYTF
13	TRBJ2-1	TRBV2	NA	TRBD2	TGTGCCAGCAGTGCAGCGGGAGTGGATGAGCAGTTCTTC	CASSAAGVDEQFF
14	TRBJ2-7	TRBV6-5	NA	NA	TGTGCCAGCAGTTACTTGCCCCAGGGTTACGAGCAGTACTTC	CASSYLPQGYEQYF
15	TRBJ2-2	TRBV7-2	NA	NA	TGTGCCAGCAGCTCCGGGACTCAATATACCGGGGAGCTGTTTTTT	CASSSGTQYTGELFF
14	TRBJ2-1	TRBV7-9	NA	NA	TGTGCCAGCAGCCCCGGAACAGGATACAATGAGCAGTTCTTC	CASSPGTGYNEQFF
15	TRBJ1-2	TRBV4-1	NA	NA	TGCGCCAGCAGCCCCCGGACGGGAGGGAACTATGGCTACACCTTC	CASSPRTGGNYGYTF
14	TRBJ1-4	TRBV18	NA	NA	TGTGCCAGCTCACCCGGGCTATCTAATGAAAAACTGTTTTTT	CASSPGLSNEKLFF
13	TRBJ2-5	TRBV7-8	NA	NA	TGTGCCAGCAGCTTATCCTCCCAAGAGACCCAGTACTTC	CASSLSSQETQYF
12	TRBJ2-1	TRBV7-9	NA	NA	TGTGCCAGCTCACTTACCTACAATGAGCAGTTCTTC	CASSLTYNEQFF
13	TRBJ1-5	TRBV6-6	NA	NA	TGTGCCAGCAGTTACTCGGCGAATCAGCCCCAGCATTTT	CASSYSANQPQHF
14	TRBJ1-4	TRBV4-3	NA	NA	TGCGCCAGCAGCCAAGAGAGGGGCGGTGAAAAACTGTTTTTT	CASSQERGGEKLFF
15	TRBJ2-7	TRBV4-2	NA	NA	TGTGCCAGCAGCCACCGGACTAGGGGGACCTACGAGCAGTACTTC	CASSHRTRGTYEQYF
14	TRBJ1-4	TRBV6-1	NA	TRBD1	TGTGCCAGCATCCGGGACAGGGGAAATGAAAAACTGTTTTTT	CASIRDRGNEKLFF
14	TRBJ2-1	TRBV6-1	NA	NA	TGTGCCAGCATCCCCCGCGGCGGGAACAATGAGCAGTTCTTC	CASIPRGGNNEQFF
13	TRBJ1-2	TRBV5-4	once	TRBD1	TGTGCCAGCAGAACAGGGGGCACAGGGGGCTACACCTTC	CASRTGGTGGYTF
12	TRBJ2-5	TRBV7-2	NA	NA	TGTGCCAGCAGCTTAGTTCGGGAGACCCAGTACTTC	CASSLVRETQYF
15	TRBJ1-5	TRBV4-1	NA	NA	TGCGCCAGCAGCCGCTGGGGGGGTACGAATCAGCCCCAGCATTTT	CASSRWGGTNQPQHF
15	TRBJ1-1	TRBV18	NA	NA	TGTGCCAGCTCACCTTCTTACTCACAGGAGACTGAAGCTTTCTTT	CASSPSYSQETEAFF
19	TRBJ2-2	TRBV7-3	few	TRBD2	TGTGCCAGCAGCTTAACGTCAGCGGGAGTAAGTCGGAACACCGGGGAGCTGTTTTTT	CASSLTSAGVSRNTGELFF
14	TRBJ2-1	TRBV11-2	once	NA	TGTGCCAGCAGCCACCAGATTCCCCCGGCCCGCCAGTTCTTC	CASSHQIPPARQFF
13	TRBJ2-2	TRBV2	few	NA	TGTGCCAGCAGTGAACATATGACCGGGGAGCTGTTTTTT	CASSEHMTGELFF
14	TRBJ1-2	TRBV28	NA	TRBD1	TGTGCCTCAATACGGGCAGGGGGCGGCTATGGCTACACCTTC	CASIRAGGGYGYTF
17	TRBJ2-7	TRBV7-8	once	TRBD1	TGTGCCAGCAGCTTTCAAACCCCGACAGGGTCCTCCTACGAGCAGTACTTC	CASSFQTPTGSSYEQYF
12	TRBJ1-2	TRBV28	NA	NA	TGTGCCAGCACTCATGAGAACTATGGCTACACCTTC	CASTHENYGYTF
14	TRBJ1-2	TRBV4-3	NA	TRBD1	TGCGCCAGCAGCCCACCCGGGACAGTCTATGGCTACACCTTC	CASSPPGTVYGYTF